The 15 T cell receptor beta chains given below trace back to one sample, sequenced in a study of shared T cell receptors in the human thymus. Repertoires were generated with immunoSEQ multiplex PCR, while TCRdb's copy carries only in-frame clones and drops some. The sample contains 640,000 or so clones, 70% to 90% of which appear only once. Separately, the same data were catalogued under a study of human thymus T cells.

Source material: thymocytes. The receptor source for this set is a boy in the first two years of life with a congenital heart defect.

The chain recombines TRBV18 with TRBJ2-1; weak D call: TRBD2 (5 bases). Germline values: CDR1 KGHSH, CDR2 LQKENI. Trimming pared 2 bases from V and 2 bases from J, leaving 10 bases between. The CDR3 is made up of 15 amino acids. CDR3 in amino acids: CASSPSRATYNEQFF. CDR3 nucleotide sequence: TGTGCCAGCTCACCATCGAGGGCCACCTACAATGAGCAGTTCTTC.

The CDR3 loop reads CASGLGTGWEQYF. The CDR3 DNA sequence: TGTGCTAGTGGTTTGGGGACAGGATGGGAGCAGTACTTC. The chain couples TRBV12-5 to TRBJ2-7; 7 nucleotides agree with TRBD1. V lost 1 base to trimming and J lost 7 bases; unmatched junction nucleotides: 4. Germline assignment: CDR1 LGHNT and CDR2 FRNRAP. This CDR3 is built from 13 residues. Filled out from reference TRBV12-5 and TRBJ2-7, the complete variable domain reads DARVTQTPRHKVTEMGQEVTMRCQPILGHNTVFWYRQTMMQGLELLAYFRNRAPLDDSGMPKDRFSAEMPDATLATLKIQPSEPRDSAVYFCASGLGTGWEQYFGPGTRLTVT.

The CDR3 region has the DNA TGTGCCAGCAGTTCACGCAGGGGCACGACCCAGTACTTC. Encoded protein: CASSSRRGTTQYF. This rearrangement joins TRBV27 to TRBJ2-5, with a possible D match to TRBD1 (6 bases). Germline V gene sequence: CDR1 MNHEY, CDR2 SMNVEV (reference sequence). V was cut by 4 bases and J by 7 bases, with 13 bases left in between. The length of the CDR3 is 13 residues.

The rearrangement links TRBV28 to TRBJ2-7, with 9 bases that match TRBD2. The CDR3 loop spans 14 amino acids. Germline V CDR1 and CDR2: MDHEN, SYDVKM. Trimming took 8 bases from V and 2 from J; bases not matched to a gene: 7. The CDR3 here is CASCGGGDPYEQYF. Here the CDR3 DNA reads TGTGCCAGCTGCGGGGGGGGCGACCCCTACGAGCAGTACTTC. The variable domain in full, with the rest retrieved from reference TRBV28 and TRBJ2-7, is DVKVTQSSRYLVKRTGEKVFLECVQDMDHENMFWYRQDPGLGLRLIYFSYDVKMKEKGDIPEGYSVSREKKERFSLILESASTNQTSMYLCASCGGGDPYEQYFGPGTRLTVT.

This rearrangement joins TRBV11-3 to TRBJ2-5; 9 nucleotides line up with TRBD2. The CDR3 extends over 13 amino acids. Germline V gene lookup returns CDR1 SGHNT and CDR2 YENEEA. Trimming at V came to 5 bases and at J to 4 bases, leaving 2 bases not matched to a gene. Here the CDR3 DNA reads TGTGCCAGCAGCCCGCGGGGGGGAGAGACCCAGTACTTC. Translating it yields CASSPRGGETQYF.

J is TRBJ1-6 and V is TRBV4-1; TRBD1 agrees at 10 bases. There are 13 residues in the CDR3. The V segment lost 9 bases and the J segment 7 bases; nucleotides outside the gene matches: 3. CDR1 is MGHRA, CDR2 YSYEKL, per germline. The DNA for the CDR3 is TGCGCCAGTTTGGACAGGGGGAATTCACCCCTCCACTTT. As protein: CASLDRGNSPLHF.

This clone was seen a single time. This rearrangement joins TRBV15 to TRBJ1-1; D ambiguous. Trimming pared 8 bases from V and 5 bases from J, leaving 9 bases between. Germline V gene sequence: CDR1 LNHNV, CDR2 YYDKDF (reference sequence). This CDR3 contains 11 residues. In DNA form, the CDR3 reads TGTGCCACCCCATCGAGGACTGAAGCTTTCTTT. Residues: CATPSRTEAFF.

This clone was counted only a few times. The chain has TRBV7-9 and TRBJ2-7; TRBD2 might be the D (5 bases). Trimming took off 5 bases at V and 2 bases at J, with 13 bases between the two ends. The CDR3 is 14 amino acids. Germline V CDR1 and CDR2: SEHNR, FQNEAQ (reference sequence). CDR3 residues: CASSRGTGTYEQYF. The CDR3, as DNA: TGTGCCAGCAGCCGGGGAACGGGTACCTACGAGCAGTACTTC.

This clone has a handful of counts. The junction and the germline gene differ at one end; a read error may be behind it. The chain couples TRBV14 to TRBJ2-7; perhaps D is TRBD1 or TRBD2 (5 bases each). CDR1 SGHDN and CDR2 FVKESK come from the germline V gene. CDR3 length: 12 residues. The CDR3 here is CACSGRDYEQYF. In nucleotides, the CDR3 is TGTGCCTGCAGCGGCAGGGACTACGAGCAGTACTTC. The whole variable domain, filled in from reference TRBV14 and TRBJ2-7, reads EAGVTQFPSHSVIEKGQTVTLRCDPISGHDNLYWYRRVMGKEIKFLLHFVKESKQDESGMPNNRFLAERTGGTYSTLKVQPAELEDSGVYFCACSGRDYEQYFGPGTRLTVT.

The rearrangement joins TRBV6-4 to TRBJ2-7; TRBD1 agrees at 9 bases. V was clipped by 2 bases and J by 5 bases; unmatched bases: 4. The CDR3 loop spans 14 amino acids. Germline V gives CDR1 MRHNA, CDR2 SNTAGT. This chain's CDR3 is CASSDRDRVDEQYF. CDR3 nucleotides: TGTGCCAGCAGTGACCGGGACAGGGTCGACGAGCAGTACTTC.

The V and J genes are TRBV5-6 and TRBJ2-1, with a possible D match to TRBD2 (7 bases). The CDR3 sequence is 16 residues long. V lost 4 bases and J lost 3, with 17 bases in between. Germline V gene data show CDR1 as SGHDT and CDR2 as YYEEEE. The CDR3, as DNA: TGTGCCAGCAGCCCCGGTCTAGGGGGGGGCTACAATGAGCAGTTCTTC. Its protein is CASSPGLGGGYNEQFF.

The chain couples TRBV15 to TRBJ1-1; TRBD1 is a possible D gene (5 bases). The CDR3 totals 19 residues. Between the trimmed V and J ends, which lost 4 bases and 0 bases, there was a span of 24 bases. The germline gives CDR1 LNHNV, CDR2 YYDKDF (reference sequence). CDR3 residues: CATSNPSQGNWHMNTEAFF. Here the CDR3 DNA reads TGTGCCACCAGCAACCCATCCCAGGGAAATTGGCACATGAACACTGAAGCTTTCTTT.

J is TRBJ1-1 and V is TRBV29-1, with TRBD1 matching 7 bases. From germline, CDR1 is SQVTM and CDR2 ANQGSEA. The trim removed 7 bases at V and 1 base at J, leaving 12 bases unmatched. The CDR3 covers 15 residues. The CDR3 DNA follows: TGCAGCGCCAGACAGGGTGGAGGGCAGAACACTGAAGCTTTCTTT. The encoded protein is CSARQGGGQNTEAFF.

The chain carries TRBV28 and TRBJ2-2, with D possibly TRBD1 on 6 matching bases. The CDR3 runs to 13 residues. Germline-derived CDR1 and CDR2 are MDHEN and SYDVKM. V lost 11 bases and J 2 bases, leaving 12 bases between the germline ends. CDR3: CALRDTNTGELFF. The CDR3, as DNA: TGTGCCTTACGGGACACCAACACCGGGGAGCTGTTTTTT.

V gene TRBV29-1 combines with J gene TRBJ1-5; D remains unclear. This CDR3 is built from 14 residues. Germline V gives CDR1 SQVTM, CDR2 ANQGSEA. Trimming pared 3 bases from V and 0 bases from J, leaving 9 bases between. DNA of the CDR3: TGCAGCGTTGATAACGGGGATAGCAATCAGCCCCAGCATTTT. Amino acids: CSVDNGDSNQPQHF.